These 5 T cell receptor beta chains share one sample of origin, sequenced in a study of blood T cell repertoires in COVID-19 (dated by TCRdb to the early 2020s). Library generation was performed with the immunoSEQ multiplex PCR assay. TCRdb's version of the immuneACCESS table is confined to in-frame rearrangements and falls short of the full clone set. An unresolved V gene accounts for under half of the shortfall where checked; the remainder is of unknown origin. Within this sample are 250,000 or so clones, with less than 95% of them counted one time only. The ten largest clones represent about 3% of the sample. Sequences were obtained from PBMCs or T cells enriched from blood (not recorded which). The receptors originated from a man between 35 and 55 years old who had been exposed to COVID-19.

This CDR3 is CASSSRGGDPTYNEQFF. DNA for the CDR3: TGTGCCAGCAGCTCCAGGGGTGGGGACCCTACCTACAATGAGCAGTTCTTC. This chain uses TRBV5-4 with TRBJ2-1; D might be TRBD1 (6 bases). CDR3 length equals 17 residues. Trimming stripped 3 bases from V and 2 bases from J, with 18 bases between. CDR1 SGHNT and CDR2 YYREEE come from the germline V gene (reference sequence). Complete variable domain (other parts from reference TRBV5-4 and TRBJ2-1): ETGVTQSPTHLIKTRGQQVTLRCSSQSGHNTVSWYQQALGQGPQFIFQYYREEENGRGNFPPRFSGLQFPNYSSELNVNALELDDSALYLCASSSRGGDPTYNEQFFGPGTRLTVL.

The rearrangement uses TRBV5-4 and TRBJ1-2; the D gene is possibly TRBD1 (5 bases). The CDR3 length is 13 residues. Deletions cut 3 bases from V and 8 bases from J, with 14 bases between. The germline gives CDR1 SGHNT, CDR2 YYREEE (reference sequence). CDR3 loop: CASSYDSRGGYTF. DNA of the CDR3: TGTGCCAGCAGCTATGACAGCCGAGGAGGCTACACCTTC.

This CDR3 is CASSNPGEQEDYGYTF. CDR3 DNA sequence: TGTGCCAGCAGCAACCCAGGGGAACAGGAGGACTATGGCTACACCTTC. J is TRBJ1-2 and V is TRBV7-2, with a weak D call TRBD1 (6 bases). V gave up 5 bases and J gave up 3 bases, with 19 bases separating them. The CDR3 contains 16 residues. Germline CDR1 and CDR2: SGHTA and FQGNSA.

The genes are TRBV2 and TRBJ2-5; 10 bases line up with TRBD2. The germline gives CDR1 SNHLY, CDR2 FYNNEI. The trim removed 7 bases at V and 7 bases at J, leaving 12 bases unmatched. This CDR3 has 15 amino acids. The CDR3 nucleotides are TGTGCCAGCAAATCTAGCGGGAGCCCACTGGGGACCCAGTACTTC. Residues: CASKSSGSPLGTQYF. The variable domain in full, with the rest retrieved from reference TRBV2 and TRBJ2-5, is EPEVTQTPSHQVTQMGQEVILRCVPISNHLYFYWYRQILGQKVEFLVSFYNNEISEKSEIFDDQFSVERPDGSNFTLKIRSTKLEDSAMYFCASKSSGSPLGTQYFGPGTRLLVL.

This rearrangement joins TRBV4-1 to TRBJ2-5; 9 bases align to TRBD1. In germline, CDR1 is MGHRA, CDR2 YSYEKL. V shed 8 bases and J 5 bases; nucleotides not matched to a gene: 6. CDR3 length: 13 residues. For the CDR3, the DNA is TGCGCCAGCGGACAGGGGTGGGACGAGACCCAGTACTTC. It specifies CASGQGWDETQYF.